This T cell receptor beta chain came from a study of blood T cell repertoires in COVID-19. In the study overall: T cells, B-cell-depleted T cells, or PBMCs supplied cDNA or gDNA.

Seattle researchers signed up patients amid active infection and tracked them longitudinally. Libraries were prepared by immunoSEQ multiplex PCR; TCRdb keeps only in-frame clonotypes and omits some of them. Among tens of thousands of clones listed, roughly 80% were seen once. V was cut by 2 bases and J by 7 bases, with 11 bases left in between. The germline V gene encodes CDR1 MDHEN and CDR2 SYDVKM. The CDR3 totals 13 residues. The source of this sequence is a man aged 55 to 70 with COVID-19, enrolled during active disease. Sequencing was done on a sample of peripheral blood. The V call is TRBV28, the J call TRBJ2-5, with no clear D. CDR3 DNA: TGTGCCAGCAGTTTAAGCCCAACTGGGACCCAGTACTTC. Translating it yields CASSLSPTGTQYF. The full variable domain, rest sourced from reference TRBV28 and TRBJ2-5, is DVKVTQSSRYLVKRTGEKVFLECVQDMDHENMFWYRQDPGLGLRLIYFSYDVKMKEKGDIPEGYSVSREKKERFSLILESASTNQTSMYLCASSLSPTGTQYFGPGTRLLVL.